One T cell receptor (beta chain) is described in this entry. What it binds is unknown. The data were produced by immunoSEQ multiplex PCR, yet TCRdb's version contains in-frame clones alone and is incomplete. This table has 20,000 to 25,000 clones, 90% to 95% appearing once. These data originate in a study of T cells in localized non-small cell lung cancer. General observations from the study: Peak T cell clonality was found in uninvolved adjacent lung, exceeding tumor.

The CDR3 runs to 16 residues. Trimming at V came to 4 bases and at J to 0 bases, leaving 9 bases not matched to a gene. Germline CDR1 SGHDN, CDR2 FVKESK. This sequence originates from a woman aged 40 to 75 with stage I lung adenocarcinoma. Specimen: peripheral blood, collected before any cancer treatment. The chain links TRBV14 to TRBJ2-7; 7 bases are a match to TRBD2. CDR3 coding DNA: TGTGCCAGCAGCCCACTACTAGCGTCTAACTCCTACGAGCAGTACTTC. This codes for CASSPLLASNSYEQYF.